This T cell receptor beta chain comes out of a study of blood T cell repertoires in COVID-19. In the original processing: Using reference gene primer amplification, nucleated cell counts were estimated. Generated by immunoSEQ multiplex PCR, the TCRdb table keeps only in-frame clones and is missing some. V, J and clone size reflect that table, while D and trimming were determined from the DNA. The data show 300,000 or so clones, around 87% seen once. V was pared by 2 bases and J by 0 bases, with 8 bases of the junction left unmatched. The germline V gene has CDR1 KGHSH and CDR2 LQKENI. The CDR3 consists of 18 residues.

This clonotype was obtained from a man between 50 and 59 years old with active or convalescent COVID-19. The sample taken for sequencing was peripheral blood. The gene calls are TRBV18 and TRBJ2-3, with 10 bases lining up with TRBD2. The CDR3, as DNA: TGTGCCAGCTCACCAAGCACTAGCGGGATCGGGAGCACAGATACGCAGTATTTT. Translating gives CASSPSTSGIGSTDTQYF.